Listed here is a single TCR beta chain. Its cognate antigen is unknown. This entry comes from a study of naive CD8 T cells in extremely preterm neonates. Extremely preterm deliveries at roughly 22-28 weeks of gestation provided the preterm samples. Live Annexin V-negative naive CD3+CD8+CD45RA+CCR7+ T cells were sorted. The V gene's germline CDR1 is MGHRA and CDR2 YSYEKL. The CDR3 spans 13 residues. The V gene end was trimmed by 6 bases and the J gene end by 4 bases; junction bases not matched to a gene: 0. The study, taken as a whole, reports: Relative to older groups, preterm infants had shorter, less trimmed CDR3s with fewer N additions. Productive template counts varied among preterm samples, a noted limitation.

Sequencing used immunoSEQ multiplex PCR; TCRdb keeps in-frame clones, though not all of them. This table has about 23,000 clones, roughly 88% appearing once. The rearrangement links TRBV4-1 to TRBJ2-3; 11 bases line up with TRBD2. The sequenced material came from naive CD8+ T cells from cord blood. This receptor was identified in a boy who was born preterm. CDR3 DNA sequence: TGCGCCAGCAGTAGCGGGGGGGCAGATACGCAGTATTTT. Protein sequence: CASSSGGADTQYF.